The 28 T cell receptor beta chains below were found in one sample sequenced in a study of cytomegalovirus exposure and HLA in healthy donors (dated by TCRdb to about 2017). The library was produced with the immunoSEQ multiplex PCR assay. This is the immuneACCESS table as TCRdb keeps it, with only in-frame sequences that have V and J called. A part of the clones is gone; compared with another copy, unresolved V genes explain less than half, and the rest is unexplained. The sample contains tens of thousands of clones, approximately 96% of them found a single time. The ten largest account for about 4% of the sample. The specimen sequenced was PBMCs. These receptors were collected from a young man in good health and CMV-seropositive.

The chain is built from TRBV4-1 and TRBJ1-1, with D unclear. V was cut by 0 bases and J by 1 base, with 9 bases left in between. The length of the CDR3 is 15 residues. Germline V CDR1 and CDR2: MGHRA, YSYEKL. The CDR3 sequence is CASSQEASGNTEAFF. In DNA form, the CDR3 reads TGCGCCAGCAGCCAAGAGGCCAGCGGGAACACTGAAGCTTTCTTT.

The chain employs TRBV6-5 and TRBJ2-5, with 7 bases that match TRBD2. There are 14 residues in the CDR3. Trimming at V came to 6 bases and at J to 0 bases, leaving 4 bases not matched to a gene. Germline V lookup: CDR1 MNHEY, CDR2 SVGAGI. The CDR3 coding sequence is TGTGCCAGCAGGACCGGGGGGAACCAAGAGACCCAGTACTTC. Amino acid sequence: CASRTGGNQETQYF.

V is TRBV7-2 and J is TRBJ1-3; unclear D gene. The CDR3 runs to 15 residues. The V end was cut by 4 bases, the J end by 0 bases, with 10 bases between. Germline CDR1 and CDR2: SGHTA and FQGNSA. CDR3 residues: CASSSTYYSGNTIYF. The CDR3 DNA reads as TGTGCCAGCAGCTCCACCTACTACTCTGGAAACACCATATATTTT.

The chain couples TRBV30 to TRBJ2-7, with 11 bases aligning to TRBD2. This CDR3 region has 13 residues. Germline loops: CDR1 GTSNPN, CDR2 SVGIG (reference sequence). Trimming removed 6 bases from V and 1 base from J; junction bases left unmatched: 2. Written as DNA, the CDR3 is TGTGCCTGTACTAGCGGGAGTTCCTACGAGCAGTACTTC. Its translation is CACTSGSSYEQYF.

Written as DNA, the CDR3 is TGTGCCAGCAAGACAGGGGGCACTGAAAAACTGTTTTTT. It encodes CASKTGGTEKLFF. The chain has TRBV28 and TRBJ1-4, with 10 bases matching TRBD1. The CDR3 loop spans 13 amino acids. Germline values: CDR1 MDHEN, CDR2 SYDVKM. V shed 7 bases, J shed 7 bases, and the junction held 3 bases outside the gene matches.

The CDR3 reads CASSQEGTSGRRYEQFF. CDR3 DNA sequence: TGCGCCAGCAGCCAAGAAGGGACTAGCGGGAGGAGGTATGAGCAGTTCTTC. This chain connects TRBV4-1 to TRBJ2-1; 15 bases fit TRBD2. Germline V CDR1 and CDR2: MGHRA, YSYEKL. J was trimmed by 8 bases and V by 0 bases; bases with no gene match: 5. This CDR3 has 17 amino acids.

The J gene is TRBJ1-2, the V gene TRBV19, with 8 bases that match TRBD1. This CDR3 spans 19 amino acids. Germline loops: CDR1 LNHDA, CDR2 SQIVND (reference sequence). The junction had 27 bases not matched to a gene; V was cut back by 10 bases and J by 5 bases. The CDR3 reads CATSRGLRQGLYLRYGYTF. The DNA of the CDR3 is TGTGCCACCTCGCGGGGGCTACGACAGGGGTTATATCTTAGGTATGGCTACACCTTC.

Here the CDR3 reads CASSAGTLNTGELFF. CDR3 nucleotides: TGTGCCAGCAGCGCAGGGACTCTGAACACCGGGGAGCTGTTTTTT. The chain links TRBV9 to TRBJ2-2; D possibly corresponds to TRBD2 (6 bases). CDR1 is SGDLS and CDR2 is YYNGEE in the germline V gene. V shed 3 bases and J shed 1 base, with 10 bases lying between them. The CDR3 loop spans 15 amino acids. Based on the CDR3 plus reference TRBV9 and TRBJ2-2, the full variable domain is DSGVTQTPKHLITATGQRVTLRCSPRSGDLSVYWYQQSLDQGLQFLIQYYNGEERAKGNILERFSAQQFPDLHSELNLSSLELGDSALYFCASSAGTLNTGELFFGEGSRLTVL.

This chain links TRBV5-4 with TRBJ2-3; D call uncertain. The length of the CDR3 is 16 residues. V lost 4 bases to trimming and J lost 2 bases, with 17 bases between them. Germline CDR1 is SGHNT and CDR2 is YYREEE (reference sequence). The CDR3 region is CASSPITERLTDTQYF. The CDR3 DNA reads TGTGCCAGCAGCCCGATCACCGAGAGACTCACAGATACGCAGTATTTT. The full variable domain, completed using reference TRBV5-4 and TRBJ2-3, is ETGVTQSPTHLIKTRGQQVTLRCSSQSGHNTVSWYQQALGQGPQFIFQYYREEENGRGNFPPRFSGLQFPNYSSELNVNALELDDSALYLCASSPITERLTDTQYFGPGTRLTVL.

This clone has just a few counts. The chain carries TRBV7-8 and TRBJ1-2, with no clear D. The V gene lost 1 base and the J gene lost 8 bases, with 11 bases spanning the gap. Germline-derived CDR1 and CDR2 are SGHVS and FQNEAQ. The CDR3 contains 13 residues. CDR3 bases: TGTGCCAGCAGCTTAGATGGGCTTGTCGGCTACACCTTC. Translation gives CASSLDGLVGYTF.

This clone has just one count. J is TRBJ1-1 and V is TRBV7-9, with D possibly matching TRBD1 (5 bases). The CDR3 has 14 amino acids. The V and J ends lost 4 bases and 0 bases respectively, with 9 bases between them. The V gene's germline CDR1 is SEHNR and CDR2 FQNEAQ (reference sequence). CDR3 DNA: TGTGCCAGCAGCTCCTCAGGGTTGAACACTGAAGCTTTCTTT. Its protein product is CASSSSGLNTEAFF.

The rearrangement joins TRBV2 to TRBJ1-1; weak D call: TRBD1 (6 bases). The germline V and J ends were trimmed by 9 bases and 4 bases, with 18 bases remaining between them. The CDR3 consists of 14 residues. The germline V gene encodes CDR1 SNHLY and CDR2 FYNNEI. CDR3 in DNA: TGTGCCAGGGGGAGGGGGAGACGGGTCACTGAAGCTTTCTTT. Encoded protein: CARGRGRRVTEAFF.

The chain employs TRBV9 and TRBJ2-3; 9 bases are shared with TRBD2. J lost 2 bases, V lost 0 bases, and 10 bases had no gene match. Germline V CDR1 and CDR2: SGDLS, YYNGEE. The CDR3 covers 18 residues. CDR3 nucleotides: TGTGCCAGCAGCGTAGAAGCGGGGGGTCCCTTATACACAGATACGCAGTATTTT. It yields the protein CASSVEAGGPLYTDTQYF.

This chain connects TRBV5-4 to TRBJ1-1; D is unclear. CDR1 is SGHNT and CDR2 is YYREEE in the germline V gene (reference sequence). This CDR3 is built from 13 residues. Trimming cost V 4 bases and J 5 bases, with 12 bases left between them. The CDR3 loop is CASSLGPPTEAFF. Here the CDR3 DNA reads TGTGCCAGCAGCCTTGGCCCCCCAACTGAAGCTTTCTTT.

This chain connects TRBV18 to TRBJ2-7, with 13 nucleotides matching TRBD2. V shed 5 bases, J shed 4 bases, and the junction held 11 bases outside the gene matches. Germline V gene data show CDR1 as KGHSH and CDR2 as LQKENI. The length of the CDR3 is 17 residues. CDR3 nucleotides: TGTGCCAGCTCAGACAGGACTAGCGGGAGAAAAACGTACGAGCAGTACTTC. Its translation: CASSDRTSGRKTYEQYF.

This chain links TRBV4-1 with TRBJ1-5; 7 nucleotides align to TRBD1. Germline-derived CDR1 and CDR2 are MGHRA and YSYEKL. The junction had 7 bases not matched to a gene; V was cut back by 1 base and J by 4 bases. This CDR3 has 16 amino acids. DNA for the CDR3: TGCGCCAGCAGCCAAGTAGGGGGCCAGATAAATCAGCCCCAGCATTTT. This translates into CASSQVGGQINQPQHF.

The CDR3 loop is CASSQQTPPGQGRYGYTF. CDR3 bases: TGCGCCAGCAGTCAACAGACTCCCCCGGGACAGGGAAGGTATGGCTACACCTTC. The rearrangement uses TRBV23-1 and TRBJ1-2; 9 nucleotides line up with TRBD1. TRBV23-1 is designated an ORF whose function remains uncertain. The CDR3 totals 18 residues. J gave up 5 bases and V 2 bases, and 15 bases lay outside the gene matches.

In DNA form, the CDR3 reads TGTGCCAGCAGTGATATGGGTTTGATGTACGGGAGGGCGAACACCGGGGAGCTGTTTTTT. Translating it yields CASSDMGLMYGRANTGELFF. The chain links TRBV2 to TRBJ2-2; TRBD2 agrees at 8 bases. Trimming removed 3 bases from V and 0 bases from J; junction bases left unmatched: 15. CDR1 and CDR2 (germline): SNHLY, FYNNEI. The CDR3 is 20 residues long.

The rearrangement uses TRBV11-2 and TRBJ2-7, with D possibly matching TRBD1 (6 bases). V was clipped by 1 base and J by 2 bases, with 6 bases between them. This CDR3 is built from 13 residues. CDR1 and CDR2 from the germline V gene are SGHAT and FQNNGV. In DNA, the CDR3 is TGTGCCAGCAGCTTAGGGACAGCCTACGAGCAGTACTTC. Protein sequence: CASSLGTAYEQYF.

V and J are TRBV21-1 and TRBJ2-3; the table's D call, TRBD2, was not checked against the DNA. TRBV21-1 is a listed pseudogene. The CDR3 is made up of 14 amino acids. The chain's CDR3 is CASSKSGRADTQYF. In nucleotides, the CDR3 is TGTGCCAGCAGCAAAAGCGGGAGGGCAGATACGCAGTATTTT.

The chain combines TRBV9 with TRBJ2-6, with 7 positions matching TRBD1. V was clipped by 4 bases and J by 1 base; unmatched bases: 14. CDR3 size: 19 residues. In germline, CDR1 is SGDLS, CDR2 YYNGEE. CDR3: CASSSPVWQGVSGANVLTF. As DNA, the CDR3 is TGTGCCAGCAGCTCCCCCGTGTGGCAGGGGGTATCTGGGGCCAACGTCCTGACTTTC.

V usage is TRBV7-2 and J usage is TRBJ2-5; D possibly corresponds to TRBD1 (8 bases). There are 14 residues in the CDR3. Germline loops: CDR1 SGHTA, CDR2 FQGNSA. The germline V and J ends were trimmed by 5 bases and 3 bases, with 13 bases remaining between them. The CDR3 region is CASSPQGGEETQYF. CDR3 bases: TGTGCCAGCAGCCCACAGGGGGGGGAAGAGACCCAGTACTTC.

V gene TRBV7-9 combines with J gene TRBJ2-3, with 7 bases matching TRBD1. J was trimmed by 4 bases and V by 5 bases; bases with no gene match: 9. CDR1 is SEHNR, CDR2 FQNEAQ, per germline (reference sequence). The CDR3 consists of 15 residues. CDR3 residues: CASSLQGQPPDTQYF. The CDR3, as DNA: TGTGCCAGCAGCCTTCAGGGACAGCCCCCAGATACGCAGTATTTT.

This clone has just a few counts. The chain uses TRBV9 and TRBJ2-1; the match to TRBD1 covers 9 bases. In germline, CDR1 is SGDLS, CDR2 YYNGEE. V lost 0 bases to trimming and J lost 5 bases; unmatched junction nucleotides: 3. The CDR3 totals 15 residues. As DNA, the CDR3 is TGTGCCAGCAGCGTAGAACAGGGGGCCCACAATGAGCAGTTCTTC. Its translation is CASSVEQGAHNEQFF.

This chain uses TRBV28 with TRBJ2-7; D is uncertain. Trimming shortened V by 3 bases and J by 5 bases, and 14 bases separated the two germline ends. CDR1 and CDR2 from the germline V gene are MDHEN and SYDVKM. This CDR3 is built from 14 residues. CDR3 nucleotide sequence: TGTGCCAGCAGTTTCGATATCGCCGAGGACGAGCAGTACTTC. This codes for CASSFDIAEDEQYF.

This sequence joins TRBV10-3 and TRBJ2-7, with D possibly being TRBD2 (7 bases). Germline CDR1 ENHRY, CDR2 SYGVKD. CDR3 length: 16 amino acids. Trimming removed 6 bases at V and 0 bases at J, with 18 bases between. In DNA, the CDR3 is TGTGCCATCAGCGGGGGGCTTTTGACAGACTCCTACGAGCAGTACTTC. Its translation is CAISGGLLTDSYEQYF.

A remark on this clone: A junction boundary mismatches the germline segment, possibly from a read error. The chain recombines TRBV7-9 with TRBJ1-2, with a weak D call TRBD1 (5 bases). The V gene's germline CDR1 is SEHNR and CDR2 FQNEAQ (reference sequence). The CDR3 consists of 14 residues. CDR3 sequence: CASSPRGAVNGYTF. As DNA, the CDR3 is TGCGCCAGCAGCCCGCGGGGCGCTGTGAATGGCTACACCTTC.

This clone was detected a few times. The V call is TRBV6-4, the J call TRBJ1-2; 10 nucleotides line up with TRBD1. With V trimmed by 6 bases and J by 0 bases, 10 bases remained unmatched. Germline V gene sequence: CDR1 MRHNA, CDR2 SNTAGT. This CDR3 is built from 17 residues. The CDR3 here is CASSPGTGEPSNYGYTF. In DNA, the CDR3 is TGTGCCAGCAGCCCGGGGACAGGGGAGCCCTCTAACTATGGCTACACCTTC.